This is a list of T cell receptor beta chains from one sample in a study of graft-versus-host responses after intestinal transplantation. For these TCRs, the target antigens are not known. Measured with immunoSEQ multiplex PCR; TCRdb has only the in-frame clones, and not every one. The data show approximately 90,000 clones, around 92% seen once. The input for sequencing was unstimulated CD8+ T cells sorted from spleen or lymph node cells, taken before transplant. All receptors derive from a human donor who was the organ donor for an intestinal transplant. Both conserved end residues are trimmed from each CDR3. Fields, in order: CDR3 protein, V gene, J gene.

ASSSGTDYEQY	TRBV5-4	TRBJ2-7
ASTLSLNTGELF	TRBV7-7	TRBJ2-2
ASSLGTGIYEQY	TRBV27	TRBJ2-7
ASSGLAGGLDIQY	TRBV7-2	TRBJ2-4
ASSTGRTSGQETQY	TRBV27	TRBJ2-5
ASSSRQDSYEQY	TRBV6-6	TRBJ2-7
SVEDPDRTVYNEQF	TRBV29-1	TRBJ2-1
ASSLQGPALT	TRBV7-9	TRBJ1-2
ASSLGTSGLGDEQY	TRBV5-6	TRBJ2-7
TSSQPLTSGGGAQF	TRBV1	TRBJ2-1
ASSIGTDYEQY	TRBV19	-
ASSQDNAWRQGVNEQF	TRBV4-2	TRBJ2-1
ASSAGLSGGEKLF	TRBV9	TRBJ1-4
ASSTRQGEDA	TRBV19	TRBJ1-1
ASSFSGLAGGAPRGTQY	TRBV27	TRBJ2-5
ASSSGTGGYNEQF	TRBV4-1	TRBJ2-1
ASSIHPWDRDREKLF	TRBV19	TRBJ1-4
ASSFRARVRVDTQY	TRBV7-9	TRBJ2-3
ASSPTIGGNAEAF	TRBV4-3	TRBJ1-1
ASSLSWTSGGPTGTGELF	TRBV27	TRBJ2-2
AATNLGGHGYT	TRBV11-2	TRBJ1-2
ASSPGNWESEKLF	TRBV14	TRBJ1-4
ASSLVTGRGVRNTEAF	TRBV7-9	TRBJ1-1